Presented here are 29 T cell receptor beta chains from one specimen sequenced in a study of blood T cells in healthy people across ages. A second PCR, run for about 7 to 11 cycles, used a sample-barcoded 5' primer plus a J-beta primer mix. TCRdb re-called the 5' RACE reads with MiXCR, one entry per CDR3 protein. The sample yields about 970,000 distinct CDR3 sequences, roughly 51% seen once. Sequencing input: blood. The receptors derive from a woman in her fifties or sixties in good health.

This clonotype was seen only a few times. V and J are TRBV11-2 and TRBJ2-4, with no clear D. Matching the DNA end better, TRBJ2-5 makes the J call doubtful. Germline V gene data show CDR1 as SGHAT and CDR2 as FQNNGV. The CDR3 runs 14 residues. CDR3 loop: CASNMRGGQETQYF. The DNA of the CDR3 is TGTGCCAGCAACATGCGAGGTGGGCAAGAGACCCAGTACTTC.

This clonotype is a singleton in its sample. The rearrangement uses TRBV18 and TRBJ2-7; 14 bases fit TRBD2. Germline V gene sequence: CDR1 KGHSH, CDR2 LQKENI. The V and J ends lost 1 base and 2 bases, in that order; junction bases with no gene match: 7. The CDR3 consists of 18 residues. CDR3 coding DNA: TGTGCCAGCTCACCACGGGTGACTAGCGGGAGGGTTGCCTACGAGCAGTACTTC. The encoded protein is CASSPRVTSGRVAYEQYF.

As regards this clonotype: A read error is possible here, since a much larger clone lies one base away. The chain uses TRBV5-1 and TRBJ2-5; D gene uncertain. Germline assignment: CDR1 SGHRS and CDR2 YFSETQ. The CDR3 runs 14 residues. V shed 4 bases and J shed 2 bases, with 12 bases lying between them. CDR3 nucleotide sequence: TGCGCCAGCAGCGTACGGGTCACACAAGAGACCCAGTACTTC. Translation: CASSVRVTQETQYF.

The chain is built from TRBV6-2 or TRBV6-3 and TRBJ2-1, with 9 bases aligning to TRBD2. The CDR3 runs to 17 residues. J gave up 2 bases and V 2 bases, and 7 bases lay outside the gene matches. The germline V gene encodes CDR1 MNHEY and CDR2 SVGEGT. CDR3 sequence reads: CASSYRLTSGPYNEQFF. CDR3 sequence (DNA): TGTGCCAGCAGTTACCGATTGACTAGCGGTCCCTACAATGAGCAGTTCTTC.

This clonotype turned up a few times. The rearrangement uses TRBV27 and TRBJ2-7; 12 nucleotides line up with TRBD2. The CDR3 consists of 16 residues. CDR1 is MNHEY and CDR2 is SMNVEV in the germline V gene (reference sequence). V shed 4 bases, J shed 3 bases, and the junction held 7 bases outside the gene matches. CDR3 sequence: CASSSRTSGAYYEQYF. The CDR3 bases are TGTGCCAGCAGTTCACGGACTAGCGGGGCCTACTACGAGCAGTACTTC.

This clonotype was seen only a few times. This chain connects TRBV2 to TRBJ1-4; 9 positions match TRBD1. Trimming at V came to 4 bases and at J to 7 bases, leaving 7 bases not matched to a gene. Looked up from germline, CDR1 is SNHLY and CDR2 is FYNNEI. CDR3 size: 15 residues. CDR3: CASSAPDRGTEKLFF. The CDR3 coding sequence is TGTGCCAGCAGTGCCCCGGACAGGGGAACTGAAAAACTGTTTTTT.

V and J are TRBV5-1 and TRBJ2-1, with unresolved D. Germline V gives CDR1 SGHRS, CDR2 YFSETQ. V was trimmed by 0 bases and J by 6 bases, leaving 10 bases between them. The CDR3 is 14 amino acids. The CDR3 nucleotides are TGCGCCAGCAGCTTGGGCGGAGCGTCCAATGAGCAGTTCTTC. Translated, it gives CASSLGGASNEQFF.

This sequence joins TRBV7-9 and TRBJ2-5, with a tentative D call TRBD2 (6 bases). There are 15 residues in the CDR3. The germline V gene encodes CDR1 SEHNR and CDR2 FQNEAQ (reference sequence). V lost 2 bases, J lost 1 base, and 11 bases lay in between. CDR3 DNA: TGTGCCAGCAGCTTAAGGTCCGGGGGCCAAGAGACCCAGTACTTC. Its protein product is CASSLRSGGQETQYF.

The genes are TRBV20-1 and TRBJ2-7, with D perhaps TRBD2 (6 bases). The CDR3 spans 13 residues. Germline V gene sequence: CDR1 DFQATT, CDR2 SNEGSKA (reference sequence). Trimming took 6 bases from V and 1 from J, leaving 13 bases between them. Written as DNA, the CDR3 is TGCAGTGCCCGCGGGGAGGTATCCTACGAGCAGTACTTC. This encodes CSARGEVSYEQYF.

The chain is built from TRBV20-1 and TRBJ2-3, with 8 bases fitting TRBD2. Germline CDR1 is DFQATT and CDR2 is SNEGSKA (reference sequence). This CDR3 has 14 amino acids. V trimming: 4 bases; J trimming: 4 bases; junction bases outside the gene matches: 7. The CDR3: CSAISGSSADTQYF. CDR3 sequence (DNA): TGCAGTGCTATAAGCGGGAGCAGCGCAGATACGCAGTATTTT.

This clonotype has a handful of counts. The chain uses TRBV28 and TRBJ1-2; TRBD1 agrees at 10 bases. With 7 bases clipped from V and 2 bases from J, the junction kept 7 bases outside the gene matches. Per the germline V gene, CDR1 is MDHEN and CDR2 is SYDVKM. The length of the CDR3 is 15 residues. CDR3 DNA: TGTGCCAGCAATCCGGAGGGACAGGGGAACTATGGCTACACCTTC. Translation gives CASNPEGQGNYGYTF.

In its sample, this clonotype was seen a few times. This chain joins TRBV29-1 and TRBJ2-3; D unclear. Germline V gene lookup returns CDR1 SQVTM and CDR2 ANQGSEA. The CDR3 is made up of 13 amino acids. V was trimmed by 2 bases and J by 6 bases, leaving 12 bases between them. DNA of the CDR3: TGCAGCGTTGAACCGGGCTGGTACGATACGCAGTATTTT. The encoded protein is CSVEPGWYDTQYF.

This clonotype was recorded a few times. The CDR3 DNA reads as TGTGCCAGCTCACCAACGAACAGTGTAGCCTACGAGCAGTACTTC. Translating it yields CASSPTNSVAYEQYF. The chain links TRBV18 to TRBJ2-7; unclear D gene. The CDR3 runs 15 residues. Per germline, CDR1 KGHSH and CDR2 LQKENI. Trimming removed 2 bases at V and 2 bases at J, with 13 bases between.

This clonotype has more than one count but fewer than ten. The chain couples TRBV20-1 to TRBJ2-1; the D gene could be TRBD1 or TRBD2 (5 bases each). This CDR3 comprises 11 residues. Between the trimmed V and J ends, which lost 4 bases and 7 bases, there was a span of 8 bases. Germline V gene data show CDR1 as DFQATT and CDR2 as SNEGSKA (reference sequence). The CDR3 loop is CSAKWGNEQFF. The CDR3, as DNA: TGCAGTGCTAAGTGGGGGAATGAGCAGTTCTTC.

The chain employs TRBV27 and TRBJ2-7, with 14 nucleotides matching TRBD2. Germline V gives CDR1 MNHEY, CDR2 SMNVEV (reference sequence). The CDR3 loop spans 14 amino acids. Trimming removed 8 bases from V and 4 bases from J; junction bases left unmatched: 4. CDR3 DNA sequence: TGTGCCAGCTACGGGACTAGCGGGAGTTACGAGCAGTACTTC. It encodes CASYGTSGSYEQYF.

This chain uses TRBV20-1 with TRBJ2-7; TRBD2 matches 7 bases. In germline, CDR1 is DFQATT, CDR2 SNEGSKA (reference sequence). The CDR3 consists of 12 residues. Trimming took 5 bases from V and 5 from J; bases not matched to a gene: 6. The CDR3 DNA sequence: TGCAGTGCTGACGGGACTATTAACGAGCAGTACTTC. It codes for CSADGTINEQYF.

The chain joins TRBV28 to TRBJ2-7, with D possibly being TRBD1 (8 bases). Per germline, CDR1 MDHEN and CDR2 SYDVKM. This CDR3 has 18 amino acids. Trimming took 5 bases from V and 3 from J, leaving 26 bases between them. Here the CDR3 reads CASSLRGGAGGIHYEQYF. The CDR3 region has the DNA TGTGCCAGCAGTCTCCGAGGGGGGGCAGGGGGCATCCACTACGAGCAGTACTTC.

V is TRBV30 and J is TRBJ2-5; D is unresolved. The CDR3 covers 14 residues. Trimming removed 2 bases from V and 1 base from J, with 11 bases in between. CDR1 and CDR2 (germline): GTSNPN, SVGIG (reference sequence). The CDR3 coding sequence is TGTGCCTGGAGTAACAGCCTTGGCCAAGAGACCCAGTACTTC. This encodes CAWSNSLGQETQYF.

The chain joins TRBV3-1 to TRBJ2-7; a possible D gene is TRBD2 (6 bases). V gave up 4 bases and J gave up 10 bases, with 14 bases separating them. CDR3 length: 12 amino acids. The germline V gene has CDR1 LGHDT and CDR2 YNNKEL (reference sequence). This chain's CDR3 is CASSPGAGIQYF. The CDR3 DNA reads TGTGCCAGCAGCCCCGGGGCGGGGATTCAGTACTTC.

The V and J genes are TRBV7-2 and TRBJ1-4; 7 bases are shared with TRBD1. The CDR3 length is 14 residues. J was trimmed by 7 bases and V by 6 bases; bases with no gene match: 8. Germline CDR1 and CDR2: SGHTA and FQGNSA. This chain's CDR3 is CASSQGVFGEKLFF. In nucleotides, the CDR3 is TGTGCCAGCAGTCAGGGGGTGTTTGGTGAAAAACTGTTTTTT.

The chain couples TRBV12-3 or TRBV12-4 to TRBJ2-4; 9 bases fit TRBD2. The CDR3 loop spans 18 amino acids. V shed 7 bases and J 5 bases; nucleotides not matched to a gene: 18. CDR3 sequence (DNA): TGTGCCAGCAAACGTAGCGGGGGAGCCCCGGAGGCCGAAAACATTCAGTACTTC. Translating gives CASKRSGGAPEAENIQYF.

This clonotype has only a few counts. CDR3 protein: CASTRDSFFEQYF. The CDR3 DNA reads TGTGCCAGCACACGGGACAGTTTCTTCGAGCAGTACTTC. V usage is TRBV7-9 and J usage is TRBJ2-7; 7 bases are a match to TRBD1. This CDR3 contains 13 residues. The ends lost 7 bases at V and 6 bases at J; junction bases unmatched: 9. The germline CDR1 and CDR2 sequences are SEHNR and FQNEAQ (reference sequence).

V gene TRBV20-1 combines with J gene TRBJ1-1, with 7 bases fitting TRBD1. Looked up from germline, CDR1 is DFQATT and CDR2 is SNEGSKA (reference sequence). Trimming removed 3 bases from V and 5 bases from J; junction bases left unmatched: 9. This CDR3 is built from 14 residues. The CDR3 sequence: CSASRQGFITEAFF. Written as DNA, the CDR3 is TGCAGTGCTAGTCGACAGGGATTTATTACTGAAGCTTTCTTT.

This rearrangement joins TRBV7-2 to TRBJ2-7, with 9 bases aligning to TRBD1. V was pared by 5 bases and J by 5 bases, with 4 bases of the junction left unmatched. This CDR3 contains 13 residues. CDR1 SGHTA and CDR2 FQGNSA come from the germline V gene. The CDR3 loop reads CASSARTGDEQYF. Here the CDR3 DNA reads TGTGCCAGCAGCGCCCGGACAGGGGACGAGCAGTACTTC.

The genes are TRBV12-3 or TRBV12-4 and TRBJ2-7; D perhaps matches TRBD1 (5 bases). Trimming cost V 9 bases and J 2 bases, with 14 bases left between them. The CDR3 contains 13 residues. The CDR3 nucleotides read TGTGCCAGTAAAAGGGGCCTGGCCTACGAGCAGTACTTC. The encoded protein is CASKRGLAYEQYF.

This clonotype was observed a few times. This sequence joins TRBV27 and TRBJ1-1, with TRBD1 as a possible D gene (5 bases). Trimming shortened V by 5 bases and J by 4 bases, and 17 bases separated the two germline ends. Germline V gene sequence: CDR1 MNHEY, CDR2 SMNVEV (reference sequence). The CDR3 runs 15 residues. In DNA form, the CDR3 reads TGTGCCAGCAGTCCCCTCGACAGCTTGGTCACTGAAGCTTTCTTT. Its translation: CASSPLDSLVTEAFF.

The chain combines TRBV4-1 with TRBJ2-5, with 7 bases matching TRBD2. V shed 2 bases, J shed 5 bases, and the junction held 8 bases outside the gene matches. Germline lookup yields CDR1 MGHRA and CDR2 YSYEKL. CDR3 size: 15 residues. This CDR3 is CASSQKGLGRETQYF. The CDR3, as DNA: TGCGCCAGCAGCCAAAAAGGACTAGGGCGTGAGACCCAGTACTTC.

This chain joins TRBV24-1 and TRBJ2-7, with D possibly called TRBD1 or TRBD2 (5 bases each). The CDR3 is 12 amino acids. The germline CDR1 and CDR2 sequences are KGHDR and SFDVKD. V was clipped by 7 bases and J by 7 bases, with 13 bases between them. The CDR3 loop is CATRGTTGEQYF. The CDR3 region has the DNA TGTGCCACCAGGGGGACGACGGGGGAGCAGTACTTC.

This chain joins TRBV29-1 and TRBJ2-5, with 7 bases that match TRBD2. The CDR3 is made up of 13 amino acids. V lost 8 bases and J lost 0; bases outside the gene matches: 6. The V gene's germline CDR1 is SQVTM and CDR2 ANQGSEA. CDR3: CSIGTIDQETQYF. In nucleotides, the CDR3 is TGCAGCATTGGGACTATAGACCAAGAGACCCAGTACTTC.